Listed below are T cell receptor beta chains from one sample, sequenced in a study of cytomegalovirus exposure and HLA in healthy donors. Method: immunoSEQ multiplex PCR; TCRdb's copy keeps in-frame clones and lacks some. The sample holds about 160,000 clones; roughly 80% are singletons and the top ten take roughly 8%. The sample consisted of PBMCs. The receptors stem from a male donor in good health and CMV-seropositive. Each CDR3 is given with its conserved first and last residue. The D gene is left open where the match is weak. Only part of the rows carry a size: once, few, many, or a class if the clone is expanded.

d_gene | j_gene | v_gene | abundance | CDR3aa | CDR3nt
NA | TRBJ1-1 | TRBV11-2 | NA | CASSPGQIFNTEAFF | TGTGCCAGCAGCCCAGGACAGATTTTCAACACTGAAGCTTTCTTT
NA | TRBJ2-3 | TRBV29-1 | NA | CSLKTLLTDTQYF | TGCAGCCTTAAGACACTCCTCACAGATACGCAGTATTTT
NA | TRBJ1-2 | TRBV30 | NA | CAWSDTYRVGYTF | TGTGCCTGGAGTGACACCTACAGGGTTGGCTACACCTTC
NA | TRBJ1-1 | TRBV7-9 | NA | CASSKQGGDTEAFF | TGTGCCAGCAGCAAACAGGGTGGCGACACTGAAGCTTTCTTT
TRBD2 | TRBJ2-5 | TRBV30 | NA | CAWSDGAGAVETQYF | TGTGCCTGGAGTGATGGAGCGGGAGCTGTTGAGACCCAGTACTTC
NA | TRBJ2-5 | TRBV9 | NA | CASSTMTGRETQYF | TGTGCCAGCAGCACTATGACAGGTCGGGAGACCCAGTACTTC
NA | TRBJ2-3 | TRBV25-1 | NA | CASSDRTTDTQYF | TGTGCCAGCAGTGATAGAACGACAGATACGCAGTATTTT
NA | TRBJ1-4 | TRBV28 | NA | CASSFGGQWEKLFF | TGTGCCAGCAGTTTCGGGGGGCAGTGGGAAAAACTGTTTTTT
TRBD1 | TRBJ1-4 | TRBV5-1 | NA | CASSRETGENEKLFF | TGCGCCAGCAGCCGGGAGACAGGGGAGAATGAAAAACTGTTTTTT
NA | TRBJ1-1 | TRBV19 | NA | CASSIQGITEAFF | TGTGCCAGTAGTATACAGGGAATCACTGAAGCTTTCTTT
NA | TRBJ2-3 | TRBV6-5 | NA | CASSDTRYTQYF | TGTGCCAGCAGTGATACTCGGTATACGCAGTATTTT
TRBD1 | TRBJ1-1 | TRBV13 | once | CASSLARDRGRLNTEAFF | TGTGCCAGCAGCTTAGCTAGAGACAGGGGGCGCCTAAACACTGAAGCTTTCTTT
NA | TRBJ2-5 | TRBV25-1 | NA | CATAEETQYF | TGTGCCACCGCGGAAGAGACCCAGTACTTC
NA | TRBJ2-7 | TRBV7-2 | NA | CASSLSGRHEQYF | TGTGCCAGCAGTCTGTCGGGGAGGCACGAGCAGTACTTC
NA | TRBJ2-5 | TRBV5-4 | NA | CASSLPRGETQYF | TGTGCCAGCAGCCTCCCGCGCGGGGAGACCCAGTACTTC
NA | TRBJ1-3 | TRBV5-4 | NA | CASSGGPRSGNTIYF | TGTGCCAGCAGCGGAGGACCCCGCTCTGGAAACACCATATATTTT
NA | TRBJ2-7 | TRBV11-2 | once | CASSRYPSATYEQYF | TGTGCCAGCAGCCGTTATCCTAGCGCAACCTACGAGCAGTACTTC
NA | TRBJ2-3 | TRBV7-8 | NA | CASSPASASGTDTQYF | TGTGCCAGCAGCCCCGCCTCGGCTAGCGGCACAGATACGCAGTATTTT
TRBD1 | TRBJ2-5 | TRBV30 | few | CAWSLGGQEAQYF | TGTGCCTGGAGTCTAGGGGGCCAAGAGGCCCAGTACTTC
NA | TRBJ2-1 | TRBV5-4 | NA | CASSLGGGSYNEQFF | TGTGCCAGCAGCTTAGGGGGGGGCTCCTACAATGAGCAGTTCTTC
NA | TRBJ1-3 | TRBV18 | NA | CASSPQEGGGNTIYF | TGTGCCAGCTCACCACAGGAGGGAGGTGGAAACACCATATATTTT
NA | TRBJ1-2 | TRBV25-1 | few | CASSEPRYPYGYTF | TGTGCCAGCAGTGAACCGAGGTATCCCTATGGCTACACCTTC
NA | TRBJ2-7 | TRBV6-5 | NA | CASSYGDGSSYEQYF | TGTGCCAGCAGTTACGGGGACGGGAGCTCCTACGAGCAGTACTTC
NA | TRBJ1-3 | TRBV4-1 | NA | CASSQMLRGARSGNTIYF | TGCGCCAGCAGCCAGATGCTCAGGGGTGCCCGCTCTGGAAACACCATATATTTT
NA | TRBJ2-7 | TRBV9 | NA | CASSPSRADEQYF | TGTGCCAGCTCCCCGAGCAGGGCTGACGAGCAGTACTTC
NA | TRBJ2-2 | TRBV27 | NA | CASSSTQGTGELFF | TGTGCCAGCAGTTCCACACAGGGCACCGGGGAGCTGTTTTTT
TRBD2 | TRBJ2-7 | TRBV2 | NA | CASSYSGNYEQYF | TGTGCCAGCAGTTACAGCGGGAACTACGAGCAGTACTTC
NA | TRBJ1-1 | TRBV10-3 | NA | CAIMAQEMNTEAFF | TGTGCCATCATGGCACAGGAAATGAACACTGAAGCTTTCTTT
NA | TRBJ2-1 | TRBV30 | NA | CAWGLNYNEQFF | TGTGCCTGGGGACTAAACTACAATGAGCAGTTCTTC
TRBD2 | TRBJ2-2 | TRBV18 | NA | CASSPGGSGTGELFF | TGTGCCAGCTCCCCGGGGGGTTCCGGCACCGGGGAGCTGTTTTTT
NA | TRBJ2-7 | TRBV28 | NA | CASSPTVSYEQYF | TGTGCCAGCAGTCCTACGGTCTCCTACGAGCAGTACTTC
TRBD2 | TRBJ2-1 | TRBV5-1 | NA | CASSLNPAGGPDEQFF | TGCGCCAGCAGCCTAAACCCAGCGGGAGGGCCCGATGAGCAGTTCTTC
TRBD1 | TRBJ2-7 | TRBV5-3 | NA | CARSFGQGYHEQYF | TGTGCCAGAAGCTTTGGACAGGGGTACCACGAGCAGTACTTC
NA | TRBJ1-1 | TRBV19 | once | CASSSQGLGTEAFF | TGTGCCAGTAGTTCCCAGGGGCTAGGGACTGAAGCTTTCTTT
NA | TRBJ1-4 | TRBV6-1 | NA | CASNSGSPNEKLFF | TGTGCCAGCAACTCCGGGTCCCCTAATGAAAAACTGTTTTTT
NA | TRBJ1-1 | TRBV7-9 | NA | CASSSQGRTEAFF | TGTGCCAGCAGCTCCCAGGGGAGAACTGAAGCTTTCTTT
NA | TRBJ2-6 | TRBV11-2 | NA | CASRIGAGSGANVLTF | TGTGCCAGCAGAATAGGGGCGGGGTCTGGGGCCAACGTCCTGACTTTC
TRBD1 | TRBJ1-5 | TRBV6-6 | few | CASSPRDSYQPQHF | TGTGCCAGCAGTCCCCGGGACAGCTATCAGCCCCAGCATTTT
NA | TRBJ2-1 | TRBV27 | NA | CASSLSRDYSGNEQFF | TGTGCCAGCAGTTTATCGAGAGACTACTCGGGCAATGAGCAGTTCTTC
TRBD2 | TRBJ2-5 | TRBV13 | NA | CASSPGVRGGLETQYF | TGTGCCAGCAGCCCCGGAGTGCGGGGGGGCTTAGAGACCCAGTACTTC
NA | TRBJ1-6 | TRBV14 | NA | CASSQARSSYNSPLHF | TGTGCCAGCAGCCAAGCCCGGAGCTCCTATAATTCACCCCTCCACTTT
NA | TRBJ2-7 | TRBV27 | once | CASSSKISREQYF | TGTGCCAGCAGTTCTAAAATTTCCCGCGAGCAGTACTTC
NA | TRBJ1-1 | TRBV18 | NA | CASSSNNGGNTEAFF | TGTGCCAGCTCAAGCAATAACGGGGGGAACACTGAAGCTTTCTTT
TRBD1 | TRBJ1-2 | TRBV19 | NA | CASLGQLTNYGYTF | TGTGCCAGCCTGGGACAGCTAACTAACTATGGCTACACCTTC
TRBD2 | TRBJ2-7 | TRBV27 | few | CASSFSGRSPYEQYF | TGTGCCAGCAGTTTTAGCGGGAGGTCCCCCTACGAGCAGTACTTC
NA | TRBJ1-1 | TRBV25-1 | few | CASSPGTRNTEAFF | TGTGCCAGCAGTCCCGGGACACGGAACACTGAAGCTTTCTTT
TRBD1 | TRBJ1-1 | TRBV18 | once | CASSKRQGASNTEAFF | TGTGCCAGCTCAAAGCGACAGGGGGCCTCAAACACTGAAGCTTTCTTT
NA | TRBJ1-5 | TRBV19 | few | CASSGQINQPQHF | TGTGCCAGTAGTGGACAGATCAATCAGCCCCAGCATTTT
TRBD2 | TRBJ2-5 | TRBV7-8 | NA | CASSLWASGGPGETQYF | TGTGCCAGCAGCTTATGGGCTAGCGGGGGACCTGGAGAGACCCAGTACTTC
TRBD2 | TRBJ2-1 | TRBV2 | NA | CASSEVNGLARRVEQFF | TGTGCCAGCAGTGAAGTAAATGGACTAGCCCGCCGTGTTGAGCAGTTCTTC
TRBD1 | TRBJ1-5 | TRBV28 | NA | CASSFGDRVNQPQHF | TGTGCCAGCAGTTTTGGTGACAGGGTAAATCAGCCCCAGCATTTT
NA | TRBJ1-1 | TRBV11-2 | NA | CASSHPRGGFLTEAFF | TGTGCCAGCAGCCATCCCCGGGGAGGGTTTCTCACTGAAGCTTTCTTT
NA | TRBJ2-1 | TRBV29-1 | NA | CSDHLGNEQFF | TGCAGCGACCATCTCGGCAATGAGCAGTTCTTC
NA | TRBJ1-3 | TRBV9 | NA | CASSLSGGGTGNTIYF | TGTGCCAGCAGCCTTAGTGGGGGGGGTACTGGAAACACCATATATTTT
NA | TRBJ2-3 | TRBV5-4 | NA | CASSVLTSTDTQYF | TGTGCCAGCAGCGTGTTAACTAGCACAGATACGCAGTATTTT